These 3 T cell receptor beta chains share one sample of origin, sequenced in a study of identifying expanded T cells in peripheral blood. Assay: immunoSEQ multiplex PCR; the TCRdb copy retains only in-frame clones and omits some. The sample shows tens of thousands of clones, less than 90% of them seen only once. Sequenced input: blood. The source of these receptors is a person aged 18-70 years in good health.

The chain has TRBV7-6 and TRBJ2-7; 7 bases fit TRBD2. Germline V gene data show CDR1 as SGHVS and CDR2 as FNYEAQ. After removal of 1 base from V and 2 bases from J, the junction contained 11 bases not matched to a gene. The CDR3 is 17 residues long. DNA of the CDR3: TGTGCCAGCAGCTTAGATAGCGGGCCCGTCTCAGCCTACGAGCAGTACTTC. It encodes CASSLDSGPVSAYEQYF.

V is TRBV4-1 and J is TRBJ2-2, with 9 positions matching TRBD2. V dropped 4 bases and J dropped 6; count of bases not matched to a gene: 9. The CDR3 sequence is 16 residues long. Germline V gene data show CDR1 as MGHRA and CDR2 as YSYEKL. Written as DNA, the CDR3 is TGCGCCAGCAGCCCGACTAGCGGATCCCGGCCCGGGGAGCTGTTTTTT. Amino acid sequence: CASSPTSGSRPGELFF.

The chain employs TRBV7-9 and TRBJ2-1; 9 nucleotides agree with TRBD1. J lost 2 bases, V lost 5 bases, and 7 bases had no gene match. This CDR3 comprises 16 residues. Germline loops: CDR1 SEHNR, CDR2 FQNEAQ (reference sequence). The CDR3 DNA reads TGTGCCAGCAGCGAGGGACAGGGAGGCCCCTACAATGAGCAGTTCTTC. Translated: CASSEGQGGPYNEQFF. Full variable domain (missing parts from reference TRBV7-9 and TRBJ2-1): DTGVSQNPRHKITKRGQNVTFRCDPISEHNRLYWYRQTLGQGPEFLTYFQNEAQLEKSRLLSDRFSAERPKGSFSTLEIQRTEQGDSAMYLCASSEGQGGPYNEQFFGPGTRLTVL.